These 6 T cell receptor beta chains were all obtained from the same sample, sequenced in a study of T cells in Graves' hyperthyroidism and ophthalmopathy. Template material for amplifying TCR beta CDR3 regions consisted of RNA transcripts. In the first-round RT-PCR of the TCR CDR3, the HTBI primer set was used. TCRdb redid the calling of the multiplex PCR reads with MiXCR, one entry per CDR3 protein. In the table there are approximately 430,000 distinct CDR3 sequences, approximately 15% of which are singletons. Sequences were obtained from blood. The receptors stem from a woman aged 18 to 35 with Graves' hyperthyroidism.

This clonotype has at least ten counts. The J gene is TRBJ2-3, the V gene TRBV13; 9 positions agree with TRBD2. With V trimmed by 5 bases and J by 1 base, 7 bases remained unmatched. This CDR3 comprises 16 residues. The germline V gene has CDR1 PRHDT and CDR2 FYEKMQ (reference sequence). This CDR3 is CASSAGGLSGTDTQYF. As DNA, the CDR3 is TGTGCCAGCAGCGCGGGGGGGCTTAGCGGCACAGATACGCAGTATTTT. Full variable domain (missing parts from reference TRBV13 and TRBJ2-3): AAGVIQSPRHLIKEKRETATLKCYPIPRHDTVYWYQQGPGQDPQFLISFYEKMQSDKGSIPDRFSAQQFSDYHSELNMSSLELGDSALYFCASSAGGLSGTDTQYFGPGTRLTVL.

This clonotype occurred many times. The CDR3 is CASSQDNSGGAYEQYF. The DNA of the CDR3 is TGTGCCAGCAGCCAAGATAATAGCGGGGGGGCCTACGAGCAGTACTTC. The chain uses TRBV3-1 and TRBJ2-7, with 11 bases identical to TRBD2. The CDR3 has 16 amino acids. V gave up 0 bases and J gave up 2 bases; unmatched junction bases: 3. Germline CDR1 and CDR2: LGHDT and YNNKEL (reference sequence).

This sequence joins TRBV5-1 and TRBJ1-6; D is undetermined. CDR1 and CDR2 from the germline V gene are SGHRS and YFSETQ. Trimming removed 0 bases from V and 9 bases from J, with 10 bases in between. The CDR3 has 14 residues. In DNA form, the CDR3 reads TGCGCCAGCAGCTTGGAGGGCACGGGTTCACCCCTCCACTTT. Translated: CASSLEGTGSPLHF.

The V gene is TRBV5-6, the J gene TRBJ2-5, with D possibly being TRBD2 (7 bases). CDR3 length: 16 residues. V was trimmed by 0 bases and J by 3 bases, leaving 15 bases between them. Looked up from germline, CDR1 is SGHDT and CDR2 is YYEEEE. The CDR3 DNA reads TGTGCCAGCAGCTTGGAGTATAGGGGGGGGAAAGAGACCCAGTACTTC. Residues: CASSLEYRGGKETQYF.

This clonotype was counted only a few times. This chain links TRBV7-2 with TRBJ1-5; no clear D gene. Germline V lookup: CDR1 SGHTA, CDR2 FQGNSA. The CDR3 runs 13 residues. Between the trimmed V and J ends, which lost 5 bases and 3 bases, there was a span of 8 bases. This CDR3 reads CASSVRSNQPQHF. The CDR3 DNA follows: TGTGCCAGCAGCGTTAGATCCAATCAGCCCCAGCATTTT.

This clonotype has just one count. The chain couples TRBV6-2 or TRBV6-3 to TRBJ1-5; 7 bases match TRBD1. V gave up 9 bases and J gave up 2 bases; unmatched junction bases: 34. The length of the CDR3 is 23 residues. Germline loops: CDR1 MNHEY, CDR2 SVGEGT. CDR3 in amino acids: CASDELEVRGKTGWRIGNQPQHF. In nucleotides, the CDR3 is TGTGCCAGTGATGAGCTGGAGGTCAGGGGGAAGACAGGGTGGAGGATTGGCAATCAGCCCCAGCATTTT.